The entry below describes one TCR beta chain. As yet, its antigen is unknown. This specimen comes from a study of shared clonotypes between healthy human individuals. Replicate sorted-subset PCRs were loaded with 150 to 200 ng DNA, 31,000 or so T cell genomes. Clones were sequenced by immunoSEQ multiplex PCR, and TCRdb holds only the in-frame ones, with some missing. Of over 400,000 clones listed, approximately 94% are singletons. Study results and limitations: Lower generation probabilities were found for non-shared clonotypes than for those shared by all four donors.

The authors divided CD4+ cells into CD45RA+ naive and CD45RA-negative memory subsets. The receptor was derived from a woman younger than 45 in good health. Source material: naive CD4+ T cells sorted from blood. Subset reported: CD45RA+ positively selected.

The CDR3 bases are TGTGCCAGCAGTTCGACAAGACATTGGGGCTCTGGGGCCAACGTCCTGACTTTC. It codes for CASSSTRHWGSGANVLTF. The chain recombines TRBV27 with TRBJ2-6; no clear D gene. Germline V gives CDR1 MNHEY, CDR2 SMNVEV (reference sequence). The ends were cut back, 4 bases at V and 0 bases at J, with 16 bases in the middle. The CDR3 runs 18 residues. The full variable domain, with the rest looked up from reference TRBV27 and TRBJ2-6, is EAQVTQNPRYLITVTGKKLTVTCSQNMNHEYMSWYRQDPGLGLRQIYYSMNVEVTDKGDVPEGYKVSRKEKRNFPLILESPSPNQTSLYFCASSSTRHWGSGANVLTFGAGSRLTVL.